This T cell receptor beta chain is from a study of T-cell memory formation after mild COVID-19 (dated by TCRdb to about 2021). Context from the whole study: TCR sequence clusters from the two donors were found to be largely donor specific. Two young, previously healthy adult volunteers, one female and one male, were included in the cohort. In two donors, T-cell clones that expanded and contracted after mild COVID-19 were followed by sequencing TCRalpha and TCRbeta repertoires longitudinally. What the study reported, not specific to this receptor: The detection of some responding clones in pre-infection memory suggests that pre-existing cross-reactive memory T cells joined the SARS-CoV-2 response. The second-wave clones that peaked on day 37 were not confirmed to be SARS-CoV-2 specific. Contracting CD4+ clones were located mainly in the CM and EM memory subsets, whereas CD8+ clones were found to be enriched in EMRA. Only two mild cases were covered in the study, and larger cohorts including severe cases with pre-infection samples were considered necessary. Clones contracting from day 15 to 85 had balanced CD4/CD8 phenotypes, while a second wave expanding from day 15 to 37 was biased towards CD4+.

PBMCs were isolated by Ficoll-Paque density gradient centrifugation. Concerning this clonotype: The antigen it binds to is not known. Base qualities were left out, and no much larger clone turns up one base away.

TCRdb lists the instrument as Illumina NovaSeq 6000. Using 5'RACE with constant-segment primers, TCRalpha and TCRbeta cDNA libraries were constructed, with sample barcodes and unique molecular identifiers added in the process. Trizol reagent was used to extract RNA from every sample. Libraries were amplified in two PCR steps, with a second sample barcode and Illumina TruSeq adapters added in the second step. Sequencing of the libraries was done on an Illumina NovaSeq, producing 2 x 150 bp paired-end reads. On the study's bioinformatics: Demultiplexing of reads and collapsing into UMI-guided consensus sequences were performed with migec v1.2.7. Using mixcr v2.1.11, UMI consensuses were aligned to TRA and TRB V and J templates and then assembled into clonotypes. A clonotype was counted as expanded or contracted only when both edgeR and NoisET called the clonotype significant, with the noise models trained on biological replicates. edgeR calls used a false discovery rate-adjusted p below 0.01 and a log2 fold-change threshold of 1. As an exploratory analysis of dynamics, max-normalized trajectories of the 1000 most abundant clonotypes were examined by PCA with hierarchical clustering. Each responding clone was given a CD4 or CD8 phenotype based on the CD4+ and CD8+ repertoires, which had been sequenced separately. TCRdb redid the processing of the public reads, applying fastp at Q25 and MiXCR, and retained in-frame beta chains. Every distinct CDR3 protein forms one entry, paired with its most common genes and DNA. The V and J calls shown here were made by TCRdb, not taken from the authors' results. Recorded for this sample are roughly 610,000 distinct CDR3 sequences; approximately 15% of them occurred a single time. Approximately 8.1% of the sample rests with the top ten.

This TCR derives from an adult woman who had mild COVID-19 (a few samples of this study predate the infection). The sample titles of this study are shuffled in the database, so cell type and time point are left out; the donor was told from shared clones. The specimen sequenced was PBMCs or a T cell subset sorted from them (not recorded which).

The CDR3 reads as follows: CARPIGLADTDTQYF. The nucleotide sequence reads TGTGCCAGACCGATCGGACTAGCGGATACAGATACGCAGTATTTT. The chain links TRBV7-3 with TRBJ2-3, with 10 bases matching TRBD2. Compared with germline, V lacks 9 bases and J lacks 3 bases; bases without a gene match: 9. The CDR3 goes from the cysteine to the phenylalanine over 15 residues. The read is trimmed to its CDR3 DNA, 45 bases read in frame from base 1. CDR1 SGHTA and CDR2 FQGTGA were looked up in the germline V gene.